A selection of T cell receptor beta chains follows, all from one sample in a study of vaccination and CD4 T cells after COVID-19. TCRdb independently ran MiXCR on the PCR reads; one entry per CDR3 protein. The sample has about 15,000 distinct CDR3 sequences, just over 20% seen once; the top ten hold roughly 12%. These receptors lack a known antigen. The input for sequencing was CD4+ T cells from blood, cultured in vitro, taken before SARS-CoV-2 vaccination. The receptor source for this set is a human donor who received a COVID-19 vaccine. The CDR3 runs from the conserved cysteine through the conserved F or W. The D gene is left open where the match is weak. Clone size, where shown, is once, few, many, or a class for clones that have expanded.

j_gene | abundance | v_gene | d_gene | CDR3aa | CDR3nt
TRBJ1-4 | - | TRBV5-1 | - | CASSRNGANEKLFF | TGCGCCAGCAGTAGAAACGGGGCTAATGAAAAACTGTTTTTT
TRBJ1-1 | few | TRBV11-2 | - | CASSLVGNTEAFF | TGTGCCAGCAGCTTAGTAGGGAACACTGAAGCTTTCTTT
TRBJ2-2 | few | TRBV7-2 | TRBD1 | CASSRTGGYVGELFF | TGTGCCAGCAGCCGGACAGGGGGTTATGTCGGGGAGCTGTTTTTT
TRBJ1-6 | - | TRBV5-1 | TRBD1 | CASSLEGGQLHF | TGCGCCAGCAGCTTGGAAGGGGGACAGCTCCACTTT
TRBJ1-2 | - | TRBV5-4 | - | CASSPEIPGYYGYTF | TGTGCCAGCAGCCCCGAGATCCCTGGCTACTATGGCTACACCTTC
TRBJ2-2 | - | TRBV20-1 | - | CSARLYGTYNGELFF | TGCAGTGCTAGACTATACGGGACTTACAACGGGGAGCTGTTTTTT
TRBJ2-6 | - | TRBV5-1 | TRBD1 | CASSLAGTGGAGANVLTF | TGCGCCAGCAGCTTGGCCGGGACAGGGGGAGCTGGGGCCAACGTCCTGACTTTC
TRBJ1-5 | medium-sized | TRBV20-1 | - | CSAREIPKVFAVGNQPQHF | TGCAGTGCTAGAGAAATCCCCAAGGTATTCGCAGTGGGCAATCAGCCCCAGCATTTT
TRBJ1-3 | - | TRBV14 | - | CASSQPSGNTIYF | TGTGCCAGCAGCCAGCCCTCTGGAAACACCATATATTTT
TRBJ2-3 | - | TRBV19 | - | CASRGRSSTDTQYF | TGTGCCAGCCGGGGCAGATCCTCCACAGATACGCAGTATTTT
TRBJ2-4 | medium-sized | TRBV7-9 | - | CASSLGAGLAKNIQYF | TGTGCCAGCAGCTTAGGGGCAGGTCTAGCCAAAAACATTCAGTACTTC
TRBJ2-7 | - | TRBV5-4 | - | CASSPNKDTRDEQYF | TGTGCCAGCAGCCCAAACAAGGACACAAGGGACGAGCAGTACTTC
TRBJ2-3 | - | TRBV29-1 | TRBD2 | CSVVSGGGDTQYF | TGCAGCGTTGTAAGCGGGGGAGGAGATACGCAGTATTTT
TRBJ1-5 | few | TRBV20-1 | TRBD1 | CSAKLTGEVNQPQHF | TGCAGTGCCAAACTTACAGGGGAGGTCAATCAGCCCCAGCATTTT
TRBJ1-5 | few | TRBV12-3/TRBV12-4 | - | CASSLRGIGSNQPQHF | TGTGCCAGCTCCCTGAGAGGGATTGGTAGCAATCAGCCCCAGCATTTT
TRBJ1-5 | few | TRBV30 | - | CAWSPKGGAQHF | TGTGCCTGGAGCCCCAAGGGGGGAGCCCAGCATTTT
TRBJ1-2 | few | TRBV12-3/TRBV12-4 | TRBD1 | CASSTRDRGDYGYTF | TGTGCCAGCAGTACCCGGGACAGGGGTGACTATGGCTACACCTTC
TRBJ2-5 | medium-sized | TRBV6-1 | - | CASSDLFEETQYF | TGTGCCAGCAGTGATTTATTCGAAGAGACCCAGTACTTC
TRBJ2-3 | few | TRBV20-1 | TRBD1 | CSANDRGLSTDTQYF | TGCAGTGCTAACGACAGGGGGTTGAGCACAGATACGCAGTATTTT
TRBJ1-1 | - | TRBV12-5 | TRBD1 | CASGPTDRGVSEAFF | TGTGCTAGTGGCCCGACGGACAGGGGGGTATCTGAAGCTTTCTTT
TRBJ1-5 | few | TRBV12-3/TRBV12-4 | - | CASSPDRTDSNQPQHF | TGTGCCAGCAGTCCCGACAGGACCGATAGCAATCAGCCCCAGCATTTT
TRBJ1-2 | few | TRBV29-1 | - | CSSGADYGYTF | TGCAGCTCAGGCGCGGACTATGGCTACACCTTC
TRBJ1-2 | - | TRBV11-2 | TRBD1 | CASSLGRITGGLYGYTF | TGTGCCAGCAGCTTAGGTCGAATAACAGGGGGCCTTTATGGCTACACCTTC
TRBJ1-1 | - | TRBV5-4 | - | CASSSQWGRTNTEAFF | TGTGCCAGCAGCTCCCAATGGGGCAGAACGAACACTGAAGCTTTCTTT
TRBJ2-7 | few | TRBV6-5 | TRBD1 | CASSYSESVWGQGFREQYF | TGTGCCAGCAGTTACTCGGAGTCTGTTTGGGGACAGGGTTTTAGGGAGCAGTACTTC
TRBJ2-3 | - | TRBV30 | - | CAWSPRQGTDTQYF | TGTGCCTGGAGCCCCCGGCAGGGCACAGATACGCAGTATTTT
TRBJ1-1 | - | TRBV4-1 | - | CASSTVGNRVPEAFF | TGCGCCAGCAGCACGGTAGGGAATCGGGTCCCTGAAGCTTTCTTT
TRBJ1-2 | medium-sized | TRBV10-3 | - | CAIKGDSGNYGYTF | TGTGCCATCAAGGGCGACTCGGGGAACTATGGCTACACCTTC
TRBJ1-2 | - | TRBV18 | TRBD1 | CASSPPGQEDYGYTF | TGTGCCAGCTCACCACCGGGACAGGAAGACTATGGCTACACCTTC
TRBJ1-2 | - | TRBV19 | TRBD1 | CASSMGIRRQGAYGYTF | TGTGCCAGTAGTATGGGGATCCGTCGACAGGGGGCCTATGGCTACACCTTC
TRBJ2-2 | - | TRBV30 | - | CAWSEGGTNTGELFF | TGTGCCTGGAGTGAAGGCGGGACGAACACCGGGGAGCTGTTTTTT
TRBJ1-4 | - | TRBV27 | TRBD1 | CASSPKDRGREKLFF | TGTGCCAGCAGTCCCAAGGACAGGGGAAGGGAAAAACTGTTTTTT
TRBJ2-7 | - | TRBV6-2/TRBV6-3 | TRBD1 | CASSTGTALYEQYF | TGTGCCAGCAGTACCGGGACAGCCCTCTACGAGCAGTACTTC